The 22 T cell receptor beta chains in this list originate from one sample, sequenced in a study of regulatory T cells in long-lasting Graves disease. This sample's time point: newly diagnosed GD, antithyroid drugs for less than 3 months. From PBMCs, RNA was extracted and then used to make the TCR library. Researchers made TCR beta libraries by using iRepertoire HTBI primers and running Arm-PCR on CDR3 regions. One entry per CDR3 protein results from TCRdb running MiXCR on the multiplex PCR reads. The repertoire consists of a few hundred thousand distinct CDR3 sequences, with less than 15% occurring once and the leading ten covering roughly 10%. These data were also filed under a second study, of T cells in Graves' hyperthyroidism and ophthalmopathy.

The material was peripheral blood mononuclear cells (PBMCs), obtained at new diagnosis, from a patient treated with antithyroid drugs. Source of these receptors: a man between 25 and 39 years old with Graves disease.

This clonotype was counted many times. The CDR3 sequence is CSARSREEEDTQYF. The CDR3 DNA reads as TGCAGTGCTAGGTCCCGGGAGGAGGAAGATACGCAGTATTTT. The rearrangement joins TRBV20-1 to TRBJ2-3, with TRBD2 identical over 7 bases. After removal of 3 bases from V and 5 bases from J, the junction contained 8 bases not matched to a gene. The CDR3 loop spans 14 amino acids. Looked up from germline, CDR1 is DFQATT and CDR2 is SNEGSKA (reference sequence).

V usage is TRBV29-1 and J usage is TRBJ2-1; 7 positions agree with TRBD2. The CDR3 contains 15 residues. Germline CDR1 reads SQVTM; CDR2 reads ANQGSEA. The V segment lost 4 bases and the J segment 4 bases; nucleotides outside the gene matches: 10. The CDR3 DNA is TGCAGCGTTGTGTTACAACTAGCGCCATACAATGAGCAGTTCTTC. Protein product: CSVVLQLAPYNEQFF.

This clonotype was seen repeatedly, ten times or more. The chain recombines TRBV12-3 or TRBV12-4 with TRBJ2-1, with D maybe TRBD2 (6 bases). This CDR3 is built from 14 residues. V was pared by 2 bases and J by 8 bases, with 13 bases between. CDR3 in DNA: TGTGCCAGCAGTTTAACGGCTAGGGAGGATGAGCAGTTCTTC. It encodes CASSLTAREDEQFF.

This clonotype was seen ten or more times. The chain uses TRBV7-2 and TRBJ1-4, with 7 bases that match TRBD1. The V segment lost 0 bases and the J segment 3 bases; nucleotides outside the gene matches: 4. Germline V CDR1 and CDR2: SGHTA, FQGNSA. The CDR3 extends over 16 amino acids. The CDR3 DNA reads as TGTGCCAGCAGCTTAGCTACAGGGGCAGCTAATGAAAAACTGTTTTTT. It encodes CASSLATGAANEKLFF.

The chain has TRBV3-1 and TRBJ2-5; a weak D match, TRBD2 (5 bases). Germline CDR1 LGHDT, CDR2 YNNKEL (reference sequence). The CDR3 is 18 amino acids. V shed 0 bases and J shed 5 bases, with 22 bases lying between them. The CDR3: CASSQDDGVRGSRETQYF. The CDR3 nucleotides are TGTGCCAGCAGCCAAGATGATGGGGTTAGAGGGTCGAGGGAGACCCAGTACTTC.

The chain couples TRBV7-4 to TRBJ1-1, with TRBD1 matching 12 bases. V dropped 4 bases and J dropped 5; count of bases not matched to a gene: 17. The CDR3 has 19 amino acids. Germline-derived CDR1 and CDR2 are SGHVT and SQSDAQ. In DNA form, the CDR3 reads TGTGCCAGCAGCTCGAGGCTAACGGGACAGGGGGCCGAGGGAACTGAAGCTTTCTTT. Translating it yields CASSSRLTGQGAEGTEAFF.

The V gene is TRBV6-6, the J gene TRBJ2-1; 8 positions agree with TRBD2. Per germline, CDR1 MNHNY and CDR2 SVGAGI (reference sequence). The CDR3 is 16 amino acids. V was pared by 0 bases and J by 8 bases, with 9 bases of the junction left unmatched. This CDR3 is CASSYSSAGGNYEQFF. CDR3 sequence (DNA): TGTGCCAGCAGTTACTCGTCTGCGGGAGGAAACTATGAGCAGTTCTTC.

A note on this clonotype: It differs at one base from a far larger clone, so likely a read error. In DNA form, the CDR3 reads TGTGCCGGCAGAGGCAGGGGGGGCCCGATGGACACAGATACGCAGTATTTT. It yields the protein CAGRGRGGPMDTDTQYF. V usage is TRBV2 and J usage is TRBJ2-3; tentatively, D is TRBD1 or TRBD2 (7 bases each). This CDR3 has 17 amino acids. CDR1 and CDR2 (germline): SNHLY, FYNNEI.

The sample holds many counts of this clonotype. The rearrangement joins TRBV3-1 to TRBJ2-1; D not resolved. CDR1 is LGHDT and CDR2 is YNNKEL in the germline V gene (reference sequence). Trimming removed 0 bases at V and 4 bases at J, with 10 bases between. The CDR3 loop spans 15 amino acids. This CDR3 reads CASSQDPVLYNEQFF. CDR3 coding DNA: TGTGCCAGCAGCCAAGATCCAGTCTTATACAATGAGCAGTTCTTC.

This clonotype was detected ten times or more. This rearrangement joins TRBV27 to TRBJ2-2; D gene ambiguous. CDR3 length: 14 amino acids. V was cut by 2 bases and J by 8 bases, with 12 bases left in between. Germline CDR1 and CDR2: MNHEY and SMNVEV (reference sequence). This CDR3 is CASSLEIRRGELFF. The CDR3 DNA is TGTGCCAGCAGTTTAGAGATACGCCGTGGGGAGCTGTTTTTT.

This clonotype was seen many times. The chain has TRBV20-1 and TRBJ2-7; 9 nucleotides align to TRBD2. The CDR3 spans 14 residues. CDR1 is DFQATT, CDR2 SNEGSKA, per germline (reference sequence). Trimming took 6 bases from V and 3 from J; bases not matched to a gene: 9. The CDR3 protein is CSAQLTSGDYEQYF. Written as DNA, the CDR3 is TGCAGTGCGCAGCTGACTAGCGGAGACTACGAGCAGTACTTC.

The chain employs TRBV3-1 and TRBJ2-7; TRBD2 aligns across 9 bases. CDR3 length equals 15 residues. Germline V gene lookup returns CDR1 LGHDT and CDR2 YNNKEL (reference sequence). The V segment lost 4 bases and the J segment 3 bases; nucleotides outside the gene matches: 7. The CDR3 coding sequence is TGTGCCAGCAGCCTTGCTAGCGGGACTAACTACGAGCAGTACTTC. Translation: CASSLASGTNYEQYF.

This clonotype showed up many times. The chain carries TRBV6-1 and TRBJ1-3, with D tentatively TRBD1 (5 bases). CDR3 size: 14 residues. V lost 1 base to trimming and J lost 8 bases, with 12 bases between them. Per the germline V gene, CDR1 is MNHNS and CDR2 is SASEGT. The CDR3 protein is CASSEVGRTDTIYF. CDR3 nucleotides: TGTGCCAGCAGTGAAGTGGGACGTACGGACACCATATATTTT.

This clonotype was counted a few times. The chain has TRBV20-1 and TRBJ2-3; D call uncertain. V lost 5 bases to trimming and J lost 0 bases, with 12 bases between them. This CDR3 is built from 14 residues. The germline CDR1 and CDR2 sequences are DFQATT and SNEGSKA (reference sequence). CDR3 in amino acids: CSAPYGPSTDTQYF. Written as DNA, the CDR3 is TGCAGTGCTCCCTACGGCCCTAGCACAGATACGCAGTATTTT.

This clonotype was picked up many times. The chain uses TRBV29-1 and TRBJ2-7, with 7 bases aligning to TRBD1. In germline, CDR1 is SQVTM, CDR2 ANQGSEA. V shed 2 bases, J shed 4 bases, and the junction held 8 bases outside the gene matches. The length of the CDR3 is 14 residues. CDR3 amino acids: CSVELPGTAYEQYF. In nucleotides, the CDR3 is TGCAGCGTTGAACTACCGGGGACAGCGTACGAGCAGTACTTC.

The sample holds many counts of this clonotype. This chain joins TRBV20-1 and TRBJ2-3, with 12 positions matching TRBD2. This CDR3 has 15 amino acids. With 4 bases clipped from V and 5 bases from J, the junction kept 7 bases outside the gene matches. CDR1 DFQATT and CDR2 SNEGSKA come from the germline V gene (reference sequence). The CDR3 DNA follows: TGCAGTGCTACACTGACTAGCGGGAGAGGAGATACGCAGTATTTT. It codes for CSATLTSGRGDTQYF.

This clonotype showed up many times. The chain couples TRBV12-3 or TRBV12-4 to TRBJ1-1; D is undetermined. The ends were cut back, 5 bases at V and 6 bases at J, with 13 bases in the middle. The CDR3 is 13 residues long. CDR3 nucleotides: TGTGCCAGCAGTCTGGGCGATGGCGCTGAAGCTTTCTTT. Protein sequence: CASSLGDGAEAFF.

The chain uses TRBV10-2 and TRBJ2-7, with unresolved D. V was shortened by 4 bases and J by 6 bases, with 7 bases between the two germline ends. Germline loops: CDR1 WSHSY, CDR2 SAAADI. CDR3 size: 11 residues. This CDR3 reads CASSGASEQYF. In DNA form, the CDR3 reads TGCGCCAGCAGTGGGGCATCCGAGCAGTACTTC.

CDR3 protein: CASSPGRSVMPTFCNQPQHF. CDR3 in DNA: TGTGCCAGCAGCCCAGGCCGGTCCGTTATGCCGACTTTCTGCAATCAGCCCCAGCATTTT. This chain connects TRBV5-7 to TRBJ1-5; unclear D gene. TRBV5-7 is designated an ORF whose function remains uncertain. The CDR3 covers 20 residues. Trimming pared 4 bases from V and 2 bases from J, leaving 28 bases between.

Many counts were recorded for this clonotype. The chain recombines TRBV28 with TRBJ2-7, with TRBD1 identical over 8 bases. With V trimmed by 3 bases and J by 2 bases, 6 bases remained unmatched. CDR1 MDHEN and CDR2 SYDVKM come from the germline V gene. CDR3 length: 15 amino acids. CDR3 region: CASSFQDRDAYEQYF. In nucleotides, the CDR3 is TGTGCCAGCAGTTTTCAGGACAGGGACGCCTACGAGCAGTACTTC.

This clonotype has only a few counts. V and J are TRBV2 and TRBJ2-1, with 15 positions matching TRBD2. V dropped 11 bases and J dropped 7; count of bases not matched to a gene: 18. The CDR3 spans 18 residues. Germline CDR1 SNHLY, CDR2 FYNNEI. The CDR3 sequence is CAGIQTGLAGGVRNEQFF. The CDR3 DNA is TGTGCCGGCATCCAGACAGGACTAGCGGGAGGGGTCCGGAATGAGCAGTTCTTC.

This clonotype has ten or more counts. This rearrangement joins TRBV20-1 to TRBJ2-1; TRBD1 or TRBD2 may be the D gene (5 bases each). The germline CDR1 and CDR2 sequences are DFQATT and SNEGSKA (reference sequence). The CDR3 length is 14 residues. Trimming shortened V by 5 bases and J by 5 bases, and 16 bases separated the two germline ends. CDR3 bases: TGCAGTGCTCTATCCGGGACGGCGGACAATGAGCAGTTCTTC. Translated: CSALSGTADNEQFF.